This T cell receptor (beta chain) was identified during a study of blood T cell repertoires in COVID-19. Original data processing: Reference gene primer amplification yielded estimated nucleated cell counts. Generated by immunoSEQ multiplex PCR, the TCRdb table keeps only in-frame clones and is missing some. V, J and clone size were drawn from that table, and D and trimming were deduced from the DNA. Of 270,000 or so clones in the sample, approximately 80% were seen once. Per the germline V gene, CDR1 is MNHEY and CDR2 is SVGAGI. The CDR3 extends over 16 amino acids. Trimming removed 0 bases from V and 6 bases from J; junction bases left unmatched: 10. This clone was detected once.

Sequences were obtained from peripheral blood. This sequence joins TRBV6-5 and TRBJ2-7; 8 bases are a match to TRBD1. The clonotype was recovered from a woman aged 55-69 years with active or convalescent COVID-19. CDR3 in amino acids: CASSYSLGQGGFEQYF. The CDR3 DNA sequence: TGTGCCAGCAGTTACTCTCTAGGACAGGGAGGATTCGAGCAGTACTTC.